Sequencing of this T cell receptor beta chain was carried out in a study of shared clonotypes between healthy human individuals. Germline CDR1 MNHEY, CDR2 SMNVEV (reference sequence). With V trimmed by 6 bases and J by 0 bases, 5 bases remained unmatched. The CDR3 consists of 14 residues. Original analysis: Junction-only sequences produced by ImmunoSEQ had no quality scores, so filtering differed. Data came from immunoSEQ multiplex PCR; TCRdb stores just in-frame clones and leaves some out. The V and J calls and clone size were taken over from that table, and D and trimming were inferred from the DNA. The data show more than 2 million clones, 90% to 96% seen once.

The sequence was obtained from a man aged 18 to 29 in good health. This chain connects TRBV27 to TRBJ2-7, with 7 bases aligning to TRBD1. The sample taken for sequencing was naive CD4+ T cells sorted from blood. Subset: CD45RA+ positively selected. CDR3 residues: CASRTDRVSYEQYF. The CDR3 DNA is TGTGCCAGCAGGACCGACAGGGTCTCCTACGAGCAGTACTTC.